The 23 T cell receptor beta chains below were found in one sample sequenced in a study of beta chain features in type 1 diabetes. The authors reverse transcribed all of the isolated RNA, so sequencing captured expressed TCRB transcripts. Clones were sequenced by immunoSEQ multiplex PCR, and TCRdb holds only the in-frame ones, with some missing. The sample carries some 150,000 clones, around 51% recorded once. The sample comprised Tregs from blood. The origin of the receptors is a man in his late teens or twenties in good health.

The chain links TRBV20-1 to TRBJ2-7; no clear D. Trimming stripped 3 bases from V and 11 bases from J, with 14 bases between. Germline assignment: CDR1 DFQATT and CDR2 SNEGSKA (reference sequence). The CDR3 is 11 amino acids. CDR3 loop: CSASSAGRKYF. CDR3 in DNA: TGCAGTGCTAGCTCTGCAGGTCGGAAGTACTTC.

The sample holds one count of this clone. The J gene is TRBJ1-1, the V gene TRBV7-9, with D perhaps TRBD1 (6 bases). Deletions cut 5 bases from V and 1 base from J, with 11 bases between. The CDR3 runs 14 residues. Looked up from germline, CDR1 is SEHNR and CDR2 is FQNEAQ (reference sequence). This CDR3 reads CASSLDSSNTEAFF. CDR3 bases: TGTGCCAGCAGCCTGGACAGCTCGAACACTGAAGCTTTCTTT. Using reference TRBV7-9 and TRBJ1-1 for the parts outside the CDR3, the full variable domain is DTGVSQNPRHKITKRGQNVTFRCDPISEHNRLYWYRQTLGQGPEFLTYFQNEAQLEKSRLLSDRFSAERPKGSFSTLEIQRTEQGDSAMYLCASSLDSSNTEAFFGQGTRLTVV.

This clone was seen only a few times. The rearrangement joins TRBV7-9 to TRBJ1-1, with unresolved D. Germline V gene data show CDR1 as SEHNR and CDR2 as FQNEAQ (reference sequence). The ends were cut back, 6 bases at V and 5 bases at J, with 16 bases in the middle. The CDR3 is made up of 14 amino acids. The CDR3 region is CASSLMYGETEAFF. Written as DNA, the CDR3 is TGTGCCAGCAGTCTCATGTATGGGGAGACTGAAGCTTTCTTT.

The sample holds a few counts of this clone. J is TRBJ2-5 and V is TRBV6-1; weak D call: TRBD2 (5 bases). With 6 bases removed from V and 2 bases from J, the gap between germline ends came to 13 bases. The CDR3 has 14 amino acids. Germline loops: CDR1 MNHNS, CDR2 SASEGT. The CDR3 loop is CASRRYREQETQYF. The CDR3, as DNA: TGTGCCAGCAGAAGGTATAGGGAGCAAGAGACCCAGTACTTC.

The chain links TRBV7-2 to TRBJ2-7; 7 nucleotides match TRBD2. V was clipped by 6 bases and J by 0 bases; unmatched bases: 8. CDR1 is SGHTA, CDR2 FQGNSA, per germline. The CDR3 totals 15 residues. This CDR3 reads CASRFERGFSYEQYF. CDR3 coding DNA: TGTGCCAGCAGATTTGAGCGGGGATTCTCCTACGAGCAGTACTTC.

This chain links TRBV27 with TRBJ1-1; tentatively, D is TRBD1 (5 bases). V was pared by 1 base and J by 6 bases, with 9 bases between. This CDR3 region has 13 residues. From germline, CDR1 is MNHEY and CDR2 SMNVEV (reference sequence). The CDR3 protein is CASSLLRGSEAFF. The CDR3 DNA sequence: TGTGCCAGCAGTTTATTAAGGGGATCTGAAGCTTTCTTT.

The V call is TRBV28, the J call TRBJ2-7, with 7 bases fitting TRBD2. Germline V gives CDR1 MDHEN, CDR2 SYDVKM. V shed 1 base, J shed 3 bases, and the junction held 9 bases outside the gene matches. The CDR3 loop spans 16 amino acids. CDR3 in amino acids: CASSLLRLTGGYEQYF. The CDR3 DNA reads as TGTGCCAGCAGTTTATTACGGCTGACGGGAGGCTACGAGCAGTACTTC.

The chain couples TRBV4-1 to TRBJ1-4; unclear D gene. Germline assignment: CDR1 MGHRA and CDR2 YSYEKL. There are 20 residues in the CDR3. V was shortened by 1 base and J by 0 bases, with 21 bases between the two germline ends. CDR3 sequence: CASSQGAISLGIATNEKLFF. The CDR3 DNA reads as TGCGCCAGCAGCCAAGGGGCTATATCATTGGGCATCGCAACTAATGAAAAACTGTTTTTT.

The CDR3 DNA reads as TGTGCCAGCAGTAGAAGGGGTTTGGGCGGCTACACCTTC. Translated, it gives CASSRRGLGGYTF. The chain uses TRBV25-1 and TRBJ1-2; TRBD1 might be the D (5 bases). V was shortened by 5 bases and J by 8 bases, with 15 bases between the two germline ends. This CDR3 has 13 amino acids. The germline V gene encodes CDR1 MGHDK and CDR2 SYGVNS.

This clone was seen a few times. The V call is TRBV2, the J call TRBJ2-1; D is possibly TRBD1 (6 bases). Germline loops: CDR1 SNHLY, CDR2 FYNNEI. The V and J ends lost 6 bases and 0 bases respectively, with 9 bases between them. This CDR3 is 14 amino acids long. The CDR3 sequence: CASRPGVSYNEQFF. The CDR3 DNA reads TGTGCCAGCAGACCAGGGGTCTCCTACAATGAGCAGTTCTTC.

The table lists this clone with a few counts. V and J are TRBV5-8 and TRBJ2-2, with D tentatively TRBD1 (5 bases). Trimming removed 4 bases from V and 1 base from J, with 11 bases in between. Per the germline V gene, CDR1 is SGHTS and CDR2 is YDEGEE. The CDR3 sequence is 15 residues long. The CDR3 is CASSVDQGNTGELFF. In nucleotides, the CDR3 is TGTGCCAGCAGCGTTGATCAGGGGAACACCGGGGAGCTGTTTTTT.

The CDR3 coding sequence is TGTGCCAGCAGCTTAGCGTGGAGAGCTTTCTTT. This sequence encodes CASSLAWRAFF. V and J are TRBV7-2 and TRBJ1-1, with D unclear. In germline, CDR1 is SGHTA, CDR2 FQGNSA. Trimming removed 0 bases at V and 10 bases at J, with 6 bases between. The CDR3 sequence is 11 residues long.

This clone occurred a few times. The gene calls are TRBV4-1 and TRBJ2-7, with TRBD2 matching over 12 bases. Germline V lookup: CDR1 MGHRA, CDR2 YSYEKL. The length of the CDR3 is 17 residues. J was trimmed by 5 bases and V by 5 bases; bases with no gene match: 13. The CDR3 loop is CASSFHLTSGSYNEQYF. CDR3 coding DNA: TGCGCCAGCAGCTTCCACCTGACTAGCGGGAGTTACAACGAGCAGTACTTC.

CDR3 sequence reads: CASSFPGNWLGYTF. In DNA form, the CDR3 reads TGTGCCAGCAGCTTTCCGGGTAATTGGTTGGGCTACACCTTC. The chain joins TRBV7-9 to TRBJ1-2; D gene uncertain. The CDR3 has 14 residues. The V gene lost 3 bases and the J gene lost 8 bases, with 16 bases spanning the gap. Germline V gene lookup returns CDR1 SEHNR and CDR2 FQNEAQ (reference sequence).

This chain's CDR3 is CASKAGANTGELFF. The DNA of the CDR3 is TGCGCCAGCAAAGCAGGGGCGAACACCGGGGAGCTGTTTTTT. This sequence joins TRBV5-1 and TRBJ2-2; D is possibly TRBD1 (6 bases). Trimming pared 6 bases from V and 0 bases from J, leaving 9 bases between. CDR3 length: 14 amino acids. Germline V lookup: CDR1 SGHRS, CDR2 YFSETQ.

The rearrangement uses TRBV13 and TRBJ2-2, with 11 bases that match TRBD2. V gave up 3 bases and J gave up 4 bases; unmatched junction bases: 4. Per germline, CDR1 PRHDT and CDR2 FYEKMQ (reference sequence). The CDR3 is 16 residues long. DNA for the CDR3: TGTGCCAGCAGCTTTAGCGGGGGGGCTACCACCGGGGAGCTGTTTTTT. It translates to CASSFSGGATTGELFF.

V gene TRBV6-9 combines with J gene TRBJ2-7; perhaps TRBD1 as D (6 bases). The CDR3 loop spans 14 amino acids. The ends were cut back, 4 bases at V and 2 bases at J, with 12 bases in the middle. Germline CDR1 and CDR2: MNHGY and SVAAGI. This chain's CDR3 is CASSSNRDTYEQYF. CDR3 nucleotide sequence: TGTGCCAGCAGTTCAAACAGGGACACCTACGAGCAGTACTTC.

The rearrangement links TRBV4-3 to TRBJ1-2; 7 bases are shared with TRBD1. Germline V gene data show CDR1 as LGHNA and CDR2 as YSLEER. The CDR3 runs to 14 residues. Germline trimming cut 1 base from V and 4 bases from J; bases unmatched to any gene: 3. CDR3 coding DNA: TGCGCCAGCAGCCAAGGCCAGGGGGGCTATGGCTACACCTTC. This sequence encodes CASSQGQGGYGYTF.

The V and J genes are TRBV11-2 and TRBJ2-7, with 11 bases that match TRBD1. J lost 3 bases, V lost 1 base, and 2 bases had no gene match. This CDR3 is 15 amino acids long. Germline V gene lookup returns CDR1 SGHAT and CDR2 FQNNGV. The CDR3 DNA reads as TGTGCCAGCAGCTTAGTAGGGACAGGGGGCTACGAGCAGTACTTC. This codes for CASSLVGTGGYEQYF.

CDR3 protein: CASSWAPSGGSEQFF. In nucleotides, the CDR3 is TGTGCCAGCAGCTGGGCGCCTAGCGGGGGCTCTGAGCAGTTCTTC. The chain employs TRBV7-3 and TRBJ2-1, with 10 bases that match TRBD2. Germline assignment: CDR1 SGHTA and CDR2 FQGTGA. CDR3 length: 15 amino acids. The V gene end was trimmed by 4 bases and the J gene end by 9 bases; junction bases not matched to a gene: 9. The full variable domain, in which reference TRBV7-3 and TRBJ2-1 provide the parts outside the CDR3, is GAGVSQTPSNKVTEKGKYVELRCDPISGHTALYWYRQSLGQGPEFLIYFQGTGAADDSGLPNDRFFAVRPEGSVSTLKIQRTERGDSAVYLCASSWAPSGGSEQFFGPGTRLTVL.

This clone was seen only a few times. J is TRBJ1-4 and V is TRBV7-2; weak D call: TRBD1 (6 bases). Trimming pared 5 bases from V and 10 bases from J, leaving 23 bases between. CDR3 length: 16 residues. Germline V gene data show CDR1 as SGHTA and CDR2 as FQGNSA. The CDR3 coding sequence is TGTGCCAGCAGCGATTCACCCGGGACATATTACGGAAAACTGTTTTTT. Amino acids: CASSDSPGTYYGKLFF.

The chain recombines TRBV7-3 with TRBJ2-7, with a weak D call TRBD2 (6 bases). The CDR3 length is 12 residues. The V and J ends lost 2 bases and 6 bases respectively, with 8 bases between them. Germline lookup yields CDR1 SGHTA and CDR2 FQGTGA. The CDR3 reads CASSLLGGEQYF. CDR3 DNA sequence: TGTGCCAGCAGCTTACTGGGGGGCGAGCAGTACTTC.

The rearrangement links TRBV25-1 to TRBJ2-2; tentatively, D is TRBD1 (6 bases). The CDR3 loop spans 13 amino acids. The germline V and J ends were trimmed by 2 bases and 5 bases, with 6 bases remaining between them. Germline CDR1 reads MGHDK; CDR2 reads SYGVNS. For the CDR3, the DNA is TGTGCCAGCAGTGAACAGGGGACCGGGGAGCTGTTTTTT. This gives the protein CASSEQGTGELFF.